The sequence of this T cell receptor beta chain was determined in a study of patients and donors after allogeneic stem cell transplantation (dated by TCRdb to 2018 to 2021). Details on this clonotype: The clone's antigen remains unknown. The junction shows a germline mismatch at one end, possibly a read error.

Libraries came from RT-PCR. Reads for this sample came from a NextSeq 550. TCRdb reanalyzed the raw reads on its own, using fastp at Q25 for trimming and MiXCR for clone calling, and kept in-frame beta chains. CDR3 protein duplicates are merged, each entry listing the most common genes and DNA. The sample data list roughly 30,000 distinct CDR3 sequences, and under 7.5% of these were observed just once. Of the sample, approximately 35% falls within the top ten clones. Material: blood, either unsorted or a sorted T cell fraction (not recorded which). The sequence came from a human donor who was either an allogeneic HSCT recipient or a stem cell or donor lymphocyte infusion donor (not recorded which). It is not recorded whose cells these are; they may come from a transplant donor.

The nucleotides are TGTGCCAGCAGTTTAGTAGCGGGAGGGTATGGTGGGACCTTC. This encodes CASSLVAGGYGGTF. The rearrangement combines TRBV28 with TRBJ2-7, with 11 junctional bases fitting TRBD2. CDR1 and CDR2 are drawn from the germline V gene: MDHEN, SYDVKM. The CDR3 goes from the cysteine to the phenylalanine over 14 residues. The retained sequence is limited to the CDR3, 42 bases, with the frame set at the first base.